This TCR beta chain was observed in a study of blood T cell repertoires in COVID-19. About the research overall: Researchers got acute and convalescent COVID-19 samples from the United States, Italy and Spain. In each case, the material was cDNA or gDNA derived from T cells, B-cell-depleted T cells, or PBMCs.

The CDR3 totals 20 residues. Trimming stripped 0 bases from V and 2 bases from J, with 27 bases between. The V gene's germline CDR1 is SGHKS and CDR2 YYEKEE (reference sequence). Original methodology: Quantification of nucleated cells was approximated via reference gene primer amplification. Some clones are missing from TCRdb's copy, which holds only in-frame ones; the method was immunoSEQ multiplex PCR. V and J calls and clone size are those listed in that table; D and trimming were worked out from the DNA. The sample consists of more than 50,000 clones, 90% of them appearing once. This sequence originates from a middle-aged woman with active COVID-19. Material: peripheral blood. The rearrangement joins TRBV5-5 to TRBJ2-7, with a possible D match to TRBD2 (6 bases). For the CDR3, the DNA is TGTGCCAGCAGCTTGGCCAGGACACTGGACTATCAACCCCTTCCCTACGAGCAGTACTTC. Its translation is CASSLARTLDYQPLPYEQYF.